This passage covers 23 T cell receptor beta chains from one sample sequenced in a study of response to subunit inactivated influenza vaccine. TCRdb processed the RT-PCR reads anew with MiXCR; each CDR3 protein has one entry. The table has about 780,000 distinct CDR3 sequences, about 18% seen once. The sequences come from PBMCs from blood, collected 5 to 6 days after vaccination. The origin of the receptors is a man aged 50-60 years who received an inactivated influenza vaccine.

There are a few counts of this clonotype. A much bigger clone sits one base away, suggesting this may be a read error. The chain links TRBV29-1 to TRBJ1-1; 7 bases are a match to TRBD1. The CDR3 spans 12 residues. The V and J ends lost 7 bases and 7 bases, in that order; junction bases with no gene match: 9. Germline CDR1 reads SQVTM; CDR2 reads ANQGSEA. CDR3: CSGSTGDIEAFF. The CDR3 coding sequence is TGCAGCGGGTCCACAGGGGACATTGAAGCTTTCTTT.

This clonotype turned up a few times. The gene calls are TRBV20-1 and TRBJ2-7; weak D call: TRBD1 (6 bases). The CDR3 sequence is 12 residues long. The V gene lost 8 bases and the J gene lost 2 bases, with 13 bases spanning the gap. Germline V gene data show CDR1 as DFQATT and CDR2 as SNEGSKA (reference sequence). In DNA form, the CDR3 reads TGCAGTCAACAGGGCAGCCCCTACGAGCAGTACTTC. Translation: CSQQGSPYEQYF.

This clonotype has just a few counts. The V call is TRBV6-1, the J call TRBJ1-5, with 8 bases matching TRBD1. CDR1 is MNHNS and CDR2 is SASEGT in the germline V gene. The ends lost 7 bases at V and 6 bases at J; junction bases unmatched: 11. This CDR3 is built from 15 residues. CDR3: CASNAETGAFQPQHF. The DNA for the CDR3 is TGTGCCAGCAACGCCGAGACAGGGGCGTTTCAGCCCCAGCATTTT.

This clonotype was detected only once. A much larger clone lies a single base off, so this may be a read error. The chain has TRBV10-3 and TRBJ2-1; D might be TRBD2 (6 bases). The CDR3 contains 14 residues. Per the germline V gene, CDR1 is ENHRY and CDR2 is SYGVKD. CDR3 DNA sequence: TGTGCCATCAGCCTTGGGACTTACGGAGATGAGCAGTCCTTC. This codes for CAISLGTYGDEQSF.

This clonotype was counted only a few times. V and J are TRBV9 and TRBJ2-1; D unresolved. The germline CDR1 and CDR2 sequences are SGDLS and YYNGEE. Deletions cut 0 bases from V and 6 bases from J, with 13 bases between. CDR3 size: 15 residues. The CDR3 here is CASSVAAAPINEQFF. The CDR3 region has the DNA TGTGCCAGCAGCGTAGCGGCTGCGCCGATCAATGAGCAGTTCTTC.

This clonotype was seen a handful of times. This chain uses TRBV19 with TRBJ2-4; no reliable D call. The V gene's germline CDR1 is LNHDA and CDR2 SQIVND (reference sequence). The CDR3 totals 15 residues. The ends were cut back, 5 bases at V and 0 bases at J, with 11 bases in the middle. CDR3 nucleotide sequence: TGTGCCAGTAGTCCCTCAACAGTAGCCAAAAACATTCAGTACTTC. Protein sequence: CASSPSTVAKNIQYF.

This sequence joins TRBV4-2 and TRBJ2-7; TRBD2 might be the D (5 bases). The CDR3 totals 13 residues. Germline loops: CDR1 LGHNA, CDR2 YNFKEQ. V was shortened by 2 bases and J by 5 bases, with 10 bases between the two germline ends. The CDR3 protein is CASSQTAGNEQYF. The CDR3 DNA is TGTGCCAGCAGCCAAACAGCCGGGAACGAGCAGTACTTC.

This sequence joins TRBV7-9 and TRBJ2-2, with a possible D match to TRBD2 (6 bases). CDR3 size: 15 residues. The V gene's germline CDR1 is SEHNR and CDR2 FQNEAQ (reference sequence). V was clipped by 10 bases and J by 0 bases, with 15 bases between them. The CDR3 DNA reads TGTGCCATAACGCCCGGGAGAGCGAACACCGGGGAGCTGTTTTTT. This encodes CAITPGRANTGELFF.

As DNA, the CDR3 is TGTGCCACCAGTGATATGGGGACTAGCGGGAGCAGATGGTACAATGAGCAGTTCTTC. Its translation is CATSDMGTSGSRWYNEQFF. The V call is TRBV24-1, the J call TRBJ2-1; 14 bases agree with TRBD2. The V gene's germline CDR1 is KGHDR and CDR2 SFDVKD. This CDR3 has 19 amino acids. Trimming cost V 3 bases and J 4 bases; bases outside gene matches: 10.

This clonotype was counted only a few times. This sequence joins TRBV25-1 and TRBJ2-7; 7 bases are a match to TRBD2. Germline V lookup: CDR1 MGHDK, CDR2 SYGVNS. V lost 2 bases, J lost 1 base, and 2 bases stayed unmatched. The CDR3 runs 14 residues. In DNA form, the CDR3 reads TGTGCCAGCAGTGAAGGGGGGGGTTCCTACGAGCAGTACTTC. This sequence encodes CASSEGGGSYEQYF.

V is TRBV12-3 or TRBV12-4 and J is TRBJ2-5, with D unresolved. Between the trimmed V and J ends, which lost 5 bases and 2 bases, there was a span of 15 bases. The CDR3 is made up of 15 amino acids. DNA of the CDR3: TGTGCCAGCAGTGTAGGACCCACCAGACAAGAGACCCAGTACTTC. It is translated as CASSVGPTRQETQYF.

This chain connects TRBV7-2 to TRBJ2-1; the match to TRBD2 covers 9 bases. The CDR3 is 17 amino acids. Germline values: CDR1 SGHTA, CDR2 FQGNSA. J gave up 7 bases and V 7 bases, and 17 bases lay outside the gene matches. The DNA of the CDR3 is TGTGCCAGCACCCGAGGGGTCAGCGGGGGGTTTGGGAATGAGCAGTTCTTC. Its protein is CASTRGVSGGFGNEQFF. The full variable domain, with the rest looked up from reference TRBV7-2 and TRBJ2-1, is GAGVSQSPSNKVTEKGKDVELRCDPISGHTALYWYRQSLGQGLEFLIYFQGNSAPDKSGLPSDRFSAERTGGSVSTLTIQRTQQEDSAVYLCASTRGVSGGFGNEQFFGPGTRLTVL.

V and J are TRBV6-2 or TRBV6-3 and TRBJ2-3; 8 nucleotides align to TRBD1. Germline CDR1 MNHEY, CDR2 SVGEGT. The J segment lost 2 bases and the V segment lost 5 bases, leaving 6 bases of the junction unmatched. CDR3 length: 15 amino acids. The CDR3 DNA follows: TGTGCCAGCAGTGCCGGGACAGGCTACACAGATACGCAGTATTTT. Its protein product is CASSAGTGYTDTQYF.

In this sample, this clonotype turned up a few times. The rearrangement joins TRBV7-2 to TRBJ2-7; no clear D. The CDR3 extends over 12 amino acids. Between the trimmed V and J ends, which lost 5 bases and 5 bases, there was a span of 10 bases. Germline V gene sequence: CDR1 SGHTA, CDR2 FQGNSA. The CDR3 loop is CASSPGLHEQYF. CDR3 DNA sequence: TGTGCCAGCAGCCCCGGCTTACACGAGCAGTACTTC.

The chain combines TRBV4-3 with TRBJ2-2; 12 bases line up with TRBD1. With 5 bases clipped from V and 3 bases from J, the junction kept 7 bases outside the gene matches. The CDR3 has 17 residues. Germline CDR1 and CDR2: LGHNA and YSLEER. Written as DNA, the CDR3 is TGCGCCAGCAGCTCCCGGGACAGGGGGCTGGACACCGGGGAGCTGTTTTTT. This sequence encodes CASSSRDRGLDTGELFF.

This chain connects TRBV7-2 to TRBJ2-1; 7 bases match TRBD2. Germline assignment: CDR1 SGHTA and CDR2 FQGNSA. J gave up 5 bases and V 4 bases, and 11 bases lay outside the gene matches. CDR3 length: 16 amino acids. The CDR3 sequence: CASSSRAGSWDNEQFF. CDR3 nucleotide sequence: TGTGCCAGCAGCTCGCGAGCGGGAAGCTGGGACAATGAGCAGTTCTTC.

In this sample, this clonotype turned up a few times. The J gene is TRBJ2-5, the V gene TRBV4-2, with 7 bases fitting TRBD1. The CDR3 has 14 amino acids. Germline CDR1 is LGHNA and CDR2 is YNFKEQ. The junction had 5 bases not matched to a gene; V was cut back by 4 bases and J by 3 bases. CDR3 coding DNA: TGTGCCAGCAGCCGAGGAGACAGGGAAGAGACCCAGTACTTC. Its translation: CASSRGDREETQYF.

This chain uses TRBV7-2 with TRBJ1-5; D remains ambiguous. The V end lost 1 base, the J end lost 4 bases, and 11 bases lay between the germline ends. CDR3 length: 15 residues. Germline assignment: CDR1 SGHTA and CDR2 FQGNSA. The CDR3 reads CASSLDGYGNQPQHF. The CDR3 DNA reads TGTGCCAGCAGCTTAGATGGGTATGGTAATCAGCCCCAGCATTTT.

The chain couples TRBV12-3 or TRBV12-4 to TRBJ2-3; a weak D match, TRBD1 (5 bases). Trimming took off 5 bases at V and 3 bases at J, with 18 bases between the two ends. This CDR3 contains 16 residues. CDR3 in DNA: TGTGCCAGCAGTAAATTGGACACTCCCCTTACAGATACGCAGTATTTT. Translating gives CASSKLDTPLTDTQYF.

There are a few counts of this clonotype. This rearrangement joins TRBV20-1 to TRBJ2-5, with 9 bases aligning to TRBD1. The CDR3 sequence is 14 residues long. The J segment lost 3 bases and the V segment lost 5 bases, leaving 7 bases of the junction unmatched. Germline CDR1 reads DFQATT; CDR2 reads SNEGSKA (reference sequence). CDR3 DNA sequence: TGCAGTGCTGGACAGGGGCCGGGTAAAGAGACCCAGTACTTC. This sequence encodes CSAGQGPGKETQYF.

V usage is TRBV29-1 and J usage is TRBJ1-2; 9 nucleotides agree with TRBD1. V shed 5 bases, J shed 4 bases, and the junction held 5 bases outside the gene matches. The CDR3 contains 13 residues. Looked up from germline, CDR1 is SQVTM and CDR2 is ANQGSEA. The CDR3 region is CSVRTGDSYGYTF. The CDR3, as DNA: TGCAGCGTTCGGACAGGGGATAGCTATGGCTACACCTTC.

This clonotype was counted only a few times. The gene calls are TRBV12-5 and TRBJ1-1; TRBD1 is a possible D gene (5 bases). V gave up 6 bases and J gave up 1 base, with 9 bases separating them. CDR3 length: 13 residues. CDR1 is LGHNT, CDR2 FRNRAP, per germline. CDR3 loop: CASGGQTNTEAFF. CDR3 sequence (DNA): TGTGCTAGTGGAGGACAAACGAACACTGAAGCTTTCTTT.

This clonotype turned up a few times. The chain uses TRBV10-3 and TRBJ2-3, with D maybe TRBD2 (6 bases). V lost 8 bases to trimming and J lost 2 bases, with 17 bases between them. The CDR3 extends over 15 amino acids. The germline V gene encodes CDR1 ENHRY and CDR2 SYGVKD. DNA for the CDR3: TGTGCCATCGGGCCACGCGGGGCCTTCACAGATACGCAGTATTTT. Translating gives CAIGPRGAFTDTQYF.